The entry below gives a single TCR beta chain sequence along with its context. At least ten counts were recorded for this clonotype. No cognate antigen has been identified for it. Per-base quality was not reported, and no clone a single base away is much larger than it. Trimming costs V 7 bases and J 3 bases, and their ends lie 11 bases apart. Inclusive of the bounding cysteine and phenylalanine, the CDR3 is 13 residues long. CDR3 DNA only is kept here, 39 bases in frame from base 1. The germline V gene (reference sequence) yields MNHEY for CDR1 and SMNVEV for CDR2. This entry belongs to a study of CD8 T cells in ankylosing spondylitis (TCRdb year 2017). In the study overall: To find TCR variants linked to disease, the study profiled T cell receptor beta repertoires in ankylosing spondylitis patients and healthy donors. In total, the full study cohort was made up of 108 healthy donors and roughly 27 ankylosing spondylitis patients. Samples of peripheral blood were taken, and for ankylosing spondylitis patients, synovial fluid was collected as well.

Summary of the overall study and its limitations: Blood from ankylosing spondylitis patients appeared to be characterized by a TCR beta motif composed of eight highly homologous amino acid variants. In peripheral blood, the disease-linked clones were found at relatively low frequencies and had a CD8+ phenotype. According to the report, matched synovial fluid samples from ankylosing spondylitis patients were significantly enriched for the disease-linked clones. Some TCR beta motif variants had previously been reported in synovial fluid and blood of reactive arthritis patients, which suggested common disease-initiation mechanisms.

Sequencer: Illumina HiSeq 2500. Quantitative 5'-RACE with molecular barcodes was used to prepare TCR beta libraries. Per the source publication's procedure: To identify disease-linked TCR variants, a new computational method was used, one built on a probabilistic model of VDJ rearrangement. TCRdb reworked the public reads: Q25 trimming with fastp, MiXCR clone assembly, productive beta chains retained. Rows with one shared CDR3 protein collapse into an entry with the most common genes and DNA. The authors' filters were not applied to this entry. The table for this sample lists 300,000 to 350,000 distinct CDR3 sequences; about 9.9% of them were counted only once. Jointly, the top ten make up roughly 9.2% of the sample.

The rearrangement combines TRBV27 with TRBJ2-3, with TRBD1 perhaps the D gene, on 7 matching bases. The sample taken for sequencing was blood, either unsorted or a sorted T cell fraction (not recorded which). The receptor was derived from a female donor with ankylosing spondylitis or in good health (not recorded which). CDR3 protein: CASNAGGTDTQYF. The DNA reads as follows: TGTGCCAGCAATGCAGGGGGGACAGATACGCAGTATTTT.